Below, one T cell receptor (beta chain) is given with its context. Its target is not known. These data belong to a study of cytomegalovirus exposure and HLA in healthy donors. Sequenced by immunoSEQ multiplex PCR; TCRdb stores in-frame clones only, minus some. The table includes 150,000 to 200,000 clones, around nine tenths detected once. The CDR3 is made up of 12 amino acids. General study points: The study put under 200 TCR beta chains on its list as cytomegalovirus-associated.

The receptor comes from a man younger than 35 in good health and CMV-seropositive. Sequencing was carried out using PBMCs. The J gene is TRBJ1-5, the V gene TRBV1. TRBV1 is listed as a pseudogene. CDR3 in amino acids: CTSSPRARPQHF. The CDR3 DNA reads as TGCACCAGCAGCCCGCGGGCGAGGCCCCAGCATTTT.